Presented here are 13 T cell receptor beta chains from one specimen sequenced in a study of tumor-infiltrating lymphocytes in primary liver carcinoma. Using a constant-region primer together with ProtoScript II reverse transcriptase, TCR beta cDNA was made from around 500 ng of total RNA. Modified slightly, ARM-PCR produced TCR beta libraries over three nested multiplex PCR rounds. Each of the first two PCR rounds ran roughly 9 cycles with TRBV1-TRBV30 forward and C-beta reverse primers. TCRdb re-called the multiplex PCR reads through MiXCR, storing one row per CDR3 protein. The profile covers some 32,000 distinct CDR3 sequences, with over 65% appearing a single time and 35% to 40% taken by the ten largest. Joint extraction of RNA and DNA used roughly 20-33 mg of bulk tissue that was unsorted. The sequencing input was liver tumor tissue from sampling region 5. The subset was: tumor region T5, tumor centre. All receptors derive from a man in his forties with primary liver carcinoma and hepatitis B virus infection.

Comment on this clonotype: The junction and the germline gene differ at one end; a read error may be behind it. The rearrangement links TRBV4-3 to TRBJ2-1; TRBD2 matches at 11 bases. This CDR3 spans 16 amino acids. Germline loops: CDR1 LGHNA, CDR2 YSLEER. In DNA form, the CDR3 reads TGCGCCAGCAGACAAGGGACTAGCGGTACATACAACGAGCAGTTCTTC. It translates to CASRQGTSGTYNEQFF.

A note on this clonotype: A junction boundary mismatches the germline segment, possibly from a read error. The rearrangement uses TRBV11-2 and TRBJ1-3; D unclear. Germline V gene sequence: CDR1 SGHAT, CDR2 FQNNGV. This CDR3 has 14 residues. Here the CDR3 DNA reads TGTGCCAGCAGCCCTTCCTATGCCGGAAACAACATATATTTT. Translation: CASSPSYAGNNIYF.

The V and J genes are TRBV4-2 and TRBJ2-3; TRBD2 is a possible D gene (6 bases). CDR3 size: 18 residues. The germline V gene has CDR1 LGHNA and CDR2 YNFKEQ. The V end lost 1 base, the J end lost 3 bases, and 20 bases lay between the germline ends. The CDR3: CASSQVALLAKATDTQYF. The CDR3 bases are TGTGCCAGCAGCCAAGTGGCACTTCTAGCGAAAGCGACAGATACGCAGTATTTT.

To note about this clonotype: The junction departs from germline at one end; a sequencing error may be responsible. The V gene is TRBV29-1, the J gene TRBJ2-5; D is unresolved. CDR1 SQVTM and CDR2 ANQGSEA come from the germline V gene. The CDR3 contains 12 residues. The CDR3 reads CSVRDNQETQYF. CDR3 in DNA: TGCAGCGTTCGCGACAACCAAGAGACTCAGTACTTC.

Remarks on this clonotype: One end of the junction varies from germline; a read error may be responsible. The rearrangement links TRBV6-1 to TRBJ2-7; weak D call: TRBD2 (5 bases). Germline V gene lookup returns CDR1 MNHNS and CDR2 SASEGT. The CDR3 length is 14 residues. CDR3 nucleotide sequence: TGTGCCAGCAGCGAGGAGGCTCCCCCCTACGAGCAGCATTTC. Its protein is CASSEEAPPYEQHF.

Details on this clonotype: One end of the junction does not line up with germline, which may come from a read error. The V gene is TRBV24-1, the J gene TRBJ2-2; 10 bases fit TRBD1. This CDR3 region has 16 residues. Germline assignment: CDR1 KGHDR and CDR2 SFDVKD. The CDR3, as DNA: TGTGTCATCGGGACAGGGGAAGACCAGAACACCGGGGAGTTGTTTTTT. This codes for CVIGTGEDQNTGELFF.

With regard to this clonotype: The CDR3 does not end in the conserved phenylalanine or tryptophan, so this is likely a read error. The genes are TRBV11-2 and TRBJ2-7; maybe TRBD2 (6 bases). With 10 bases removed from V and 6 bases from J, the gap between germline ends came to 19 bases. The CDR3 covers 13 residues. Germline assignment: CDR1 SGHAT and CDR2 FQNNGV. The CDR3 bases are TGTGCCAACAACTTCGGAGGGGCTAGCGAGCAGTACTGC. Translated, it gives CANNFGGASEQYC.

This clonotype was recorded only once. The chain couples TRBV6-5 to TRBJ2-6, with TRBD1 matching over 7 bases. This CDR3 region has 15 residues. Germline loops: CDR1 MNHEY, CDR2 SVGAGI. V shed 6 bases and J 6 bases; nucleotides not matched to a gene: 8. CDR3 nucleotides: TGTGCCAGCAGACGTGACAGGGCTGTGGCCAACGTCCTGACTTTC. Amino acids: CASRRDRAVANVLTF.

Turning to this clonotype: Compared with germline, one end of the junction differs, possibly owing to a read error. The chain employs TRBV6-1 and TRBJ2-4, with 9 bases lining up with TRBD1. CDR1 is MNHNS and CDR2 is SASEGT in the germline V gene. The CDR3 has 14 residues. CDR3 in DNA: TGTGTCAGGAGGACCGGGACAGGGAGGGACATTAAGTACTTC. Amino acid sequence: CVRRTGTGRDIKYF.

Comment on this clonotype: In this CDR3 the conserved last residue, phenylalanine or tryptophan, is missing, so a read error is likely. The V gene is TRBV7-9, the J gene TRBJ2-2, with a possible D match to TRBD2 (5 bases). Per germline, CDR1 SEHNR and CDR2 FQNEAQ (reference sequence). The CDR3 is 14 residues long. This CDR3 is CASSLEWAYGKLFL. The CDR3 region has the DNA TGTGCCAGCAGCTTAGAGTGGGCCTACGGGAAGCTGTTTCTT.

On this clonotype itself: Without the conserved terminal phenylalanine or tryptophan, this CDR3 likely stems from a read error. This chain joins TRBV11-2 and TRBJ2-1; D perhaps matches TRBD2 (5 bases). There are 15 residues in the CDR3. V lost 1 base and J lost 8, with 15 bases in between. Germline loops: CDR1 SGHAT, CDR2 FQNNGV. CDR3 DNA: TGTGCCAGCAGCTTAGTCTCTAGCTCTTACGATGAGCAGTTCATC. It encodes CASSLVSSSYDEQFI.

Many counts were recorded for this clonotype. Lacking the conserved final phenylalanine or tryptophan, this CDR3 likely reflects a read error. The rearrangement uses TRBV4-1 and TRBJ2-2, with 9 bases matching TRBD2. The V segment lost 4 bases and the J segment 4 bases; nucleotides outside the gene matches: 10. This CDR3 is built from 17 residues. Germline V gene lookup returns CDR1 MGHRA and CDR2 YSYEKL. CDR3 amino acids: CASSPRGGLATTGELFL. The DNA of the CDR3 is TGCGCCAGCAGCCCCCGCGGCGGACTAGCGACCACCGGGGAGCTGTTTCTT.

In the case of this clonotype: The CDR3 end shows no conserved phenylalanine or tryptophan, and so a read error is likely. The rearrangement uses TRBV6-6 and TRBJ1-4, with 8 bases fitting TRBD1. Looked up from germline, CDR1 is MNHNY and CDR2 is SVGAGI (reference sequence). The length of the CDR3 is 14 residues. V gave up 4 bases and J gave up 8 bases; unmatched junction bases: 6. The CDR3 region is CASSSDRVKEKLFS. CDR3 nucleotide sequence: TGTGCCAGCAGTTCGGACAGGGTTAAAGAAAAACTGTTTTCT.